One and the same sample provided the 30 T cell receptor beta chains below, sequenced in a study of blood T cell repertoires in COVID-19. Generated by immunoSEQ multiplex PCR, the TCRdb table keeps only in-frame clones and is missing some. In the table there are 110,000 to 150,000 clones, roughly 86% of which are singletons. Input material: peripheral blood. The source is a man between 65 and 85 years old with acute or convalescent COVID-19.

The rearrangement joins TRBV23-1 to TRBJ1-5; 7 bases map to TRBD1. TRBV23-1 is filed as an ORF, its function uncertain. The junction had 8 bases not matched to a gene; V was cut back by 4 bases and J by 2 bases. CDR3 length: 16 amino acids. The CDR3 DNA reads TGCGCCAGCAGTCCTCCATGGGACAGTCGCAATCAGCCCCAGCATTTT. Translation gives CASSPPWDSRNQPQHF.

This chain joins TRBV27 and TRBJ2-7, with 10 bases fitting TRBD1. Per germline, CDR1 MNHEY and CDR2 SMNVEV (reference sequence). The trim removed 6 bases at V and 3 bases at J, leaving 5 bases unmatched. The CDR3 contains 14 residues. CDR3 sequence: CASSGRTGGYEQYF. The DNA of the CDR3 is TGTGCCAGCAGCGGACGGACAGGGGGCTACGAGCAGTACTTC.

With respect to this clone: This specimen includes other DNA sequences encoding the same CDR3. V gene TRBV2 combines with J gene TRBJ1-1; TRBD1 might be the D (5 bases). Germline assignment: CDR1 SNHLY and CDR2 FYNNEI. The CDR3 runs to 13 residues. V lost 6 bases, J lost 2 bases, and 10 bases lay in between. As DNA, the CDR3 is TGTGCCAGCAGGGCTCAGGGTAACACTGAAGCTTTCTTT. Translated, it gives CASRAQGNTEAFF.

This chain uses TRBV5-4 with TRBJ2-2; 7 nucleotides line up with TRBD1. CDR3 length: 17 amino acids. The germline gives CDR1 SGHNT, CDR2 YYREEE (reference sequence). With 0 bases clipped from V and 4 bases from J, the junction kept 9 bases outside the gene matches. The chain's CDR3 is CASSLEGQLKGTGELFF. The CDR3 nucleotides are TGTGCCAGCAGCTTGGAGGGACAGCTTAAGGGCACCGGGGAGCTGTTTTTT. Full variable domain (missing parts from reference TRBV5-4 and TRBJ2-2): ETGVTQSPTHLIKTRGQQVTLRCSSQSGHNTVSWYQQALGQGPQFIFQYYREEENGRGNFPPRFSGLQFPNYSSELNVNALELDDSALYLCASSLEGQLKGTGELFFGEGSRLTVL.

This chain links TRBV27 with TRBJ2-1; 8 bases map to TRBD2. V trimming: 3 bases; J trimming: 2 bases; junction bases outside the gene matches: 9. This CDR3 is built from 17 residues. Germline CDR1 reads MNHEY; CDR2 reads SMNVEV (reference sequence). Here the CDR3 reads CASSFLAGITAYNEQFF. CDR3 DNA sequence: TGTGCCAGCAGTTTTCTAGCGGGTATTACAGCCTACAATGAGCAGTTCTTC.

The CDR3 DNA reads as TGCGCCAGCAGCTTGGGCCTGAGCGGGGACTACAATGAGCAGTTCTTC. This translates into CASSLGLSGDYNEQFF. V gene TRBV5-1 combines with J gene TRBJ2-1, with TRBD2 identical over 7 bases. The CDR3 runs 16 residues. Trimming took 0 bases from V and 3 from J; bases not matched to a gene: 6. The V gene's germline CDR1 is SGHRS and CDR2 YFSETQ.

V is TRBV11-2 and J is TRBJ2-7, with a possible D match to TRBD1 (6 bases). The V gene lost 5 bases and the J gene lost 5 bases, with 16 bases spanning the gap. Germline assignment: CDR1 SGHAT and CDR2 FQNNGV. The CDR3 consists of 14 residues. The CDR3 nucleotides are TGTGCCAGCAGCGCTAGTACAGGGTTCAACGAGCAGTACTTC. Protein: CASSASTGFNEQYF.

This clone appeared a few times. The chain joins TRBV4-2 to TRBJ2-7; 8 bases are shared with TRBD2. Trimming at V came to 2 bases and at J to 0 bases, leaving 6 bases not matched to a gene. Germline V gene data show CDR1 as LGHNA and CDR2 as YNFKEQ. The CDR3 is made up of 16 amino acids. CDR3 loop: CASSQPGTRSSYEQYF. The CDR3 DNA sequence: TGTGCCAGCAGCCAACCCGGGACTAGGAGCTCCTACGAGCAGTACTTC.

The CDR3 DNA is TGTGCCAGTAGTATACCCCGTGGGGGCTTTGGAGGCTACACCTTC. Translated, it gives CASSIPRGGFGGYTF. The chain joins TRBV19 to TRBJ1-2; weak D call: TRBD1 (6 bases). Germline values: CDR1 LNHDA, CDR2 SQIVND (reference sequence). Deletions cut 2 bases from V and 8 bases from J, with 18 bases between. This CDR3 contains 15 residues.

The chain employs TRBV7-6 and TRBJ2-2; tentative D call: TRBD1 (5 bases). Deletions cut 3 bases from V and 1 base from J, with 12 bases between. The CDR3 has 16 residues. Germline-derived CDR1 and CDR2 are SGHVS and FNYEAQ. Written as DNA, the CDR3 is TGTGCCAGCAGCTTCCAGTCCCAGGGGAACACCGGGGAGCTGTTTTTT. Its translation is CASSFQSQGNTGELFF. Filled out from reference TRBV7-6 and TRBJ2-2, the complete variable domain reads GAGVSQSPRYKVTKRGQDVALRCDPISGHVSLYWYRQALGQGPEFLTYFNYEAQQDKSGLPNDRFSAERPEGSISTLTIQRTEQRDSAMYRCASSFQSQGNTGELFFGEGSRLTVL.

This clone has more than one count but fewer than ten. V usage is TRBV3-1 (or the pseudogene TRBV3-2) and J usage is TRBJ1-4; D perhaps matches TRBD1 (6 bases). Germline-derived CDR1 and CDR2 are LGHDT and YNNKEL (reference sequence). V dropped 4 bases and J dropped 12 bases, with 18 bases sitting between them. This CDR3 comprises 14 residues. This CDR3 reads CASSLRQSPGELFF. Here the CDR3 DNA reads TGTGCCAGCAGCCTGCGTCAGTCCCCAGGGGAACTGTTTTTT.

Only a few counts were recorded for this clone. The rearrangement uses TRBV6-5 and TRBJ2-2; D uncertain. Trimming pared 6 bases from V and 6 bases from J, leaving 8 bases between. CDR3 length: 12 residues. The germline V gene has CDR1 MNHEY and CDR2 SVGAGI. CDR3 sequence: CASSPFAGELFF. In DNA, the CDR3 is TGTGCCAGCAGCCCGTTCGCCGGGGAGCTGTTTTTT.

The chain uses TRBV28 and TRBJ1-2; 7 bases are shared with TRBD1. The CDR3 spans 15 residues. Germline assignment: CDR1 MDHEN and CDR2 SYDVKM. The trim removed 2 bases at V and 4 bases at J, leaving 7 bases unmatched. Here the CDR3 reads CASSLEATGPYGYTF. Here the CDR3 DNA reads TGTGCCAGCAGTTTAGAAGCGACAGGGCCCTATGGCTACACCTTC.

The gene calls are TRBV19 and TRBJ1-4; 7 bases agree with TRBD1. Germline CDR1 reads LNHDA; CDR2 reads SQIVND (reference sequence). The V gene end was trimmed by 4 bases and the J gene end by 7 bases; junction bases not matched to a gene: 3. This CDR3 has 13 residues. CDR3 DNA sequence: TGTGCCAGTAGTACGGGGACAGCTGAAAAACTGTTTTTT. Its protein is CASSTGTAEKLFF.

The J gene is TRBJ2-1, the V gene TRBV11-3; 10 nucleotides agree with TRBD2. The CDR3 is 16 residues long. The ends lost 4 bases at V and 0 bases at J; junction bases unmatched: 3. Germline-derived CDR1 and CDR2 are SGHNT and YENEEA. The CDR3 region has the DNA TGTGCCAGCAGCTCGCGACTAGCGGGCTCCTACAATGAGCAGTTCTTC. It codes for CASSSRLAGSYNEQFF.

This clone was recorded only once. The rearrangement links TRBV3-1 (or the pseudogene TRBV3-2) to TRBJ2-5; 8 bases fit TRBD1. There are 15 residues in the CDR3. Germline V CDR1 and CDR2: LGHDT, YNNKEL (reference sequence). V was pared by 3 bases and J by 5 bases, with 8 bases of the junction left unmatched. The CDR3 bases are TGTGCCAGCAGCCAGGGTCCCAGGGGGCAGGAGACCCAGTACTTC. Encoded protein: CASSQGPRGQETQYF.

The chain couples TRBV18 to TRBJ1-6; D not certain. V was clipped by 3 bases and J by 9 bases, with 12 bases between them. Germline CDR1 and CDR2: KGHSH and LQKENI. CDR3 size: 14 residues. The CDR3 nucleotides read TGTGCCAGCTCACCGGCACGGGGAAGTTCACCCCTCCACTTT. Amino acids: CASSPARGSSPLHF.

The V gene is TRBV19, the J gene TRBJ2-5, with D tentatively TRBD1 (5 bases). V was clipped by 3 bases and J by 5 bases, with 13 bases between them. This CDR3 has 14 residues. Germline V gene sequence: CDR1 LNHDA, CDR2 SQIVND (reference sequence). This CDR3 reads CASSIRQGEETQYF. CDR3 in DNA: TGTGCCAGTAGTATTCGGCAGGGTGAGGAGACCCAGTACTTC.

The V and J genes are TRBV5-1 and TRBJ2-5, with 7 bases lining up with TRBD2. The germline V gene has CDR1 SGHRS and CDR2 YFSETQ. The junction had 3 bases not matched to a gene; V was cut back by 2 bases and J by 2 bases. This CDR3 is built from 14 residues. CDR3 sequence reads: CASSFSGPQETQYF. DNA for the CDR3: TGCGCCAGCAGCTTTAGCGGGCCGCAAGAGACCCAGTACTTC.

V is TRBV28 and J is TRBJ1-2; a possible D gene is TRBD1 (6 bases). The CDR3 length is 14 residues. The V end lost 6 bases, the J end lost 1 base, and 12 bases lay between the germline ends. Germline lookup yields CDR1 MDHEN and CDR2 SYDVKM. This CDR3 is CASRSQGINYGYTF. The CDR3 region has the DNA TGTGCCAGCAGGTCCCAGGGGATTAACTATGGCTACACCTTC.

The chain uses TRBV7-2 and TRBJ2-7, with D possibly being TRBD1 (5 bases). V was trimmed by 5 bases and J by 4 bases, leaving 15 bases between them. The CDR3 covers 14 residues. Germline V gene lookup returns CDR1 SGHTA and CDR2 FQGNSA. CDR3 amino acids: CASSLPPRQYEQYF. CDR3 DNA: TGTGCCAGCAGCCTCCCCCCCCGACAGTACGAGCAGTACTTC.

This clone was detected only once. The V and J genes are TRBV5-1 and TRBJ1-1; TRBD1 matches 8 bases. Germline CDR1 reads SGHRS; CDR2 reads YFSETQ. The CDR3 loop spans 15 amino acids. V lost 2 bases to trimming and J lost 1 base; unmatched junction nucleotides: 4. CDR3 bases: TGCGCCAGCAGCTTAGGAGACAGGGGGAACACTGAAGCTTTCTTT. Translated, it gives CASSLGDRGNTEAFF.

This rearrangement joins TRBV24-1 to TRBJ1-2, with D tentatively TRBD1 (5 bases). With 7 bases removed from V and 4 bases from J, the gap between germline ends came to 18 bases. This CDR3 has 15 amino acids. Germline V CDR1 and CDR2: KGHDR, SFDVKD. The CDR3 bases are TGTGCCACCAGCACCGTTCGAGCAGGGTTCTATGGCTACACCTTC. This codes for CATSTVRAGFYGYTF.

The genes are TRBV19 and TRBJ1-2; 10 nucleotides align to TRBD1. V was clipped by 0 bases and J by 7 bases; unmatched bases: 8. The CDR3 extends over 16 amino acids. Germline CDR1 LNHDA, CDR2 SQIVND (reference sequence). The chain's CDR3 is CASSIDRDRGISGYTF. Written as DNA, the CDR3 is TGTGCCAGTAGTATAGATCGGGACAGGGGTATCTCTGGCTACACCTTC.

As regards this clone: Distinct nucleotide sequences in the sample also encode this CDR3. CDR3 DNA sequence: TGCGCCAGCAGCTTGGGGGACAGCCAAGAGACCCAGTACTTC. Translating gives CASSLGDSQETQYF. The chain is built from TRBV5-1 and TRBJ2-5, with 7 positions matching TRBD1. This CDR3 has 14 residues. Trimming took 0 bases from V and 1 from J; bases not matched to a gene: 0. From germline, CDR1 is SGHRS and CDR2 YFSETQ.

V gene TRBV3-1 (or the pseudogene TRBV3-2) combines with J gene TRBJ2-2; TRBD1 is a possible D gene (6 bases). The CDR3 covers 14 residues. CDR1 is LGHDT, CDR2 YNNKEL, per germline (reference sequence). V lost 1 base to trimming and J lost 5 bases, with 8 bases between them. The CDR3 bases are TGTGCCAGCAGCCAAGTGGACAGAACCGGGGAGCTGTTTTTT. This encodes CASSQVDRTGELFF.

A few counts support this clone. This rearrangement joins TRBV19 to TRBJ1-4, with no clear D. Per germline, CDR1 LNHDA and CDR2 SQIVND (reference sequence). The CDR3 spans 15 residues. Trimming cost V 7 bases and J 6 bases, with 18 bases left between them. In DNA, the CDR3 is TGTGCCAGTACCGAAGGACTGCTAAGGGATGAAAAACTGTTTTTT. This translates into CASTEGLLRDEKLFF.

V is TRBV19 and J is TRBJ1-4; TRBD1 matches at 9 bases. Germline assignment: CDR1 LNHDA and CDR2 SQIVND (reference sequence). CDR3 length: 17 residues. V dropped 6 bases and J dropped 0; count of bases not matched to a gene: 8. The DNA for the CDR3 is TGTGCCAGTAGAAGGAGACAGGGGGTTGCAACTAATGAAAAACTGTTTTTT. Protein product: CASRRRQGVATNEKLFF. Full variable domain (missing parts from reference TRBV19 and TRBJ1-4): DGGITQSPKYLFRKEGQNVTLSCEQNLNHDAMYWYRQDPGQGLRLIYYSQIVNDFQKGDIAEGYSVSREKKESFPLTVTSAQKNPTAFYLCASRRRQGVATNEKLFFGSGTQLSVL.

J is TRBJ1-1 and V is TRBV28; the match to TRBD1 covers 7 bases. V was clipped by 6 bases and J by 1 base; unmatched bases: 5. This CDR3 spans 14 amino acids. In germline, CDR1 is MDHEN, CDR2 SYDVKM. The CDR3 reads CASRGTVWNTEAFF. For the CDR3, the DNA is TGTGCCAGCAGGGGGACAGTTTGGAACACTGAAGCTTTCTTT.

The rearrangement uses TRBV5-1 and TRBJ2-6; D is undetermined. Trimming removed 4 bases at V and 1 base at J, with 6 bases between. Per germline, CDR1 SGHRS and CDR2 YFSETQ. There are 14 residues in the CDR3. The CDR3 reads CASSPESGANVLTF. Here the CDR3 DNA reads TGCGCCAGCAGCCCCGAGTCTGGGGCCAACGTCCTGACTTTC.